This TCR beta chain was identified in a study of blood T cell repertoires in COVID-19. CDR3 length: 18 amino acids. Germline V gene sequence: CDR1 SGHRS, CDR2 YFSETQ. Trimming at V came to 0 bases and at J to 7 bases, leaving 13 bases not matched to a gene. The method was immunoSEQ multiplex PCR; TCRdb's version includes in-frame clones alone and lacks a portion of them. The data contain tens of thousands of clones, 75% to 90% of them seen just once; the ten biggest clones take up 14%. The clonotype comes from a human donor with acute or convalescent COVID-19. The donor label of this sample is uncertain. The sample comprised peripheral blood. V usage is TRBV5-1 and J usage is TRBJ2-1; 10 bases align to TRBD2. The CDR3: CASSLGPLSSGGGNEQFF. The CDR3 region has the DNA TGCGCCAGCAGCTTGGGCCCCCTGTCTAGCGGGGGCGGGAATGAGCAGTTCTTC.